Described below is a single TCR beta chain sequence and its context. This sample stems from a study of blood T cell repertoires in COVID-19. As for the study in general: Whether acute or convalescent, the COVID-19 samples came from the United States, Italy and Spain.

Sequencing was performed with immunoSEQ multiplex PCR; in TCRdb, only in-frame clones are kept and a portion is missing. The repertoire holds about 78,000 clones, with roughly 90% as singletons. The CDR3 loop spans 17 amino acids. Germline trimming cut 11 bases from V and 7 bases from J; bases unmatched to any gene: 19. The V gene's germline CDR1 is SGHNT and CDR2 YENEEA. The sequenced sample consisted of peripheral blood. The V gene is TRBV11-3, the J gene TRBJ2-1; 11 nucleotides line up with TRBD2. The clonotype was recovered from a man in his 70s with active or convalescent COVID-19. The CDR3 region is CAAPPGSGRARTNEQFF. The CDR3 DNA is TGTGCCGCCCCTCCGGGTAGCGGGAGGGCCAGGACAAATGAGCAGTTCTTC. Supplemented by reference TRBV11-3 and TRBJ2-1, the full variable domain reads EAGVVQSPRYKIIEKKQPVAFWCNPISGHNTLYWYLQNLGQGPELLIRYENEEAVDDSQLPKDRFSAERLKGVDSTLKIQPAELGDSAVYLCAAPPGSGRARTNEQFFGPGTRLTVL.